This T cell receptor (beta chain) was documented in a study of regulatory T cells in long-lasting Graves disease. CDR1 is MNHNS, CDR2 SASEGT, per germline. V trimming: 3 bases; J trimming: 6 bases; junction bases outside the gene matches: 9. The CDR3 spans 15 residues. TCR beta libraries were built with iRepertoire HTBI primers and Arm-PCR of CDR3 regions. TCRdb re-called the multiplex PCR reads through MiXCR, storing one row per CDR3 protein. Altogether approximately 230,000 distinct CDR3 sequences are present, about 18% being singletons, with the ten largest covering less than 25%. The time point here: newly diagnosed GD, antithyroid drugs for less than 3 months. Construction of the TCR library relied on RNA isolated from PBMCs. This clonotype was counted ten times or more.

The V call is TRBV6-1, the J call TRBJ1-2; TRBD1 aligns across 8 bases. Sequenced here: peripheral blood mononuclear cells (PBMCs), sampled at new diagnosis, from a patient treated with antithyroid drugs. The TCR was taken from a female donor with Graves disease. In DNA, the CDR3 is TGTGCCAGCAGTGATTCTAGCAGGGGGCGGCATGGCTACACCTTC. Translating gives CASSDSSRGRHGYTF.